A single sample gave rise to the 15 T cell receptor beta chains below, sequenced in a study of T-cell memory formation after mild COVID-19. TCRdb analysed the 5' RACE reads with MiXCR anew, one entry per CDR3 protein. The sample includes about 250,000 distinct CDR3 sequences, 15% to 17% of them seen just once. The sequenced material came from PBMCs or a T cell subset sorted from them (not recorded which). These receptors were taken from an adult woman who had mild COVID-19 (a few samples of this study predate the infection). Cell type and time point are not known.

This clonotype was observed a few times. This rearrangement joins TRBV7-8 to TRBJ2-7; 8 bases are shared with TRBD2. Germline CDR1 SGHVS, CDR2 FQNEAQ. Unmatched junction bases numbered 8, after V lost 1 base and J lost 0 bases. The CDR3 runs to 17 residues. CDR3 sequence (DNA): TGTGCCAGCAGCTTAGGGGGAGGGAGCGGGAGCTCCTACGAGCAGTACTTC. The encoded protein is CASSLGGGSGSSYEQYF.

The gene calls are TRBV5-1 and TRBJ2-3; D possibly corresponds to TRBD1 (6 bases). The CDR3 has 13 residues. Germline V CDR1 and CDR2: SGHRS, YFSETQ. V gave up 2 bases and J gave up 4 bases, with 8 bases separating them. This CDR3 reads CASSLQGSDTQYF. CDR3 in DNA: TGCGCCAGCAGCTTACAGGGTTCAGATACGCAGTATTTT.

This clonotype was seen a few times. In DNA, the CDR3 is TGCGCCAGCAGCTGGCCTCAACAGGGGACCCAGTACTTC. It specifies CASSWPQQGTQYF. The gene calls are TRBV5-1 and TRBJ2-5, with D perhaps matching TRBD1 (6 bases). Germline V gene data show CDR1 as SGHRS and CDR2 as YFSETQ. CDR3 size: 13 residues. Trimming removed 3 bases from V and 7 bases from J, with 13 bases in between.

Many counts were recorded for this clonotype. The chain uses TRBV5-1 and TRBJ2-2; D gene unclear. The V and J ends lost 0 bases and 1 base respectively, with 4 bases between them. From germline, CDR1 is SGHRS and CDR2 YFSETQ. CDR3 length equals 14 residues. The CDR3 spells CASSLEVNTGELFF. In nucleotides, the CDR3 is TGCGCCAGCAGCTTGGAGGTGAACACCGGGGAGCTGTTTTTT.

The sample holds many counts of this clonotype. The rearrangement uses TRBV5-6 and TRBJ1-1; D is uncertain. Germline assignment: CDR1 SGHDT and CDR2 YYEEEE. The CDR3 is 13 residues long. Trimming took 2 bases from V and 6 from J, leaving 11 bases between them. For the CDR3, the DNA is TGTGCCAGCAGCTTACGACGGACGGCTGAAGCTTTCTTT. This gives the protein CASSLRRTAEAFF.

The gene calls are TRBV7-2 and TRBJ2-2; possible D gene TRBD2, 5 bases. Germline CDR1 is SGHTA and CDR2 is FQGNSA. Trimming left V 2 bases short and J 3 bases short, with 10 bases between. The CDR3 spans 15 residues. The CDR3 sequence is CASSLKAGHTGELFF. Here the CDR3 DNA reads TGTGCCAGCAGCTTAAAGGCGGGTCACACCGGGGAGCTGTTTTTT.

The chain links TRBV4-3 to TRBJ2-2; D remains ambiguous. Between the trimmed V and J ends, which lost 6 bases and 6 bases, there was a span of 11 bases. The CDR3 has 13 residues. Germline CDR1 and CDR2: LGHNA and YSLEER. CDR3: CASRRTLAGELFF. The CDR3 bases are TGCGCCAGCAGAAGAACCTTAGCCGGGGAGCTGTTTTTT.

The genes are TRBV20-1 and TRBJ2-7; 7 bases are shared with TRBD1. From germline, CDR1 is DFQATT and CDR2 SNEGSKA (reference sequence). The CDR3 covers 14 residues. V lost 2 bases, J lost 4 bases, and 8 bases stayed unmatched. The CDR3 DNA reads TGCAGTGCTAGAAAGCCAGGGGGTTCGTACGAGCAGTACTTC. This sequence encodes CSARKPGGSYEQYF.

The genes are TRBV24-1 and TRBJ2-3; no clear D gene. Germline lookup yields CDR1 KGHDR and CDR2 SFDVKD. V was cut by 9 bases and J by 8 bases, with 14 bases left in between. The CDR3 contains 12 residues. The CDR3: CATGHTRVTQYF. Here the CDR3 DNA reads TGTGCCACCGGTCACACACGGGTTACGCAGTATTTT.

The chain links TRBV20-1 to TRBJ1-2; D not resolved. The germline V gene has CDR1 DFQATT and CDR2 SNEGSKA (reference sequence). V was pared by 3 bases and J by 7 bases, with 6 bases between. The length of the CDR3 is 10 residues. The CDR3 spells CSASPRGYTF. The CDR3 coding sequence is TGCAGTGCTAGTCCCCGTGGCTACACCTTC.

The J gene is TRBJ1-5, the V gene TRBV5-1; D gene uncertain. The CDR3 contains 15 residues. The germline V and J ends were trimmed by 0 bases and 5 bases, with 12 bases remaining between them. Germline CDR1 and CDR2: SGHRS and YFSETQ. The CDR3 reads CASSLAGVLDQPQHF. CDR3 nucleotides: TGCGCCAGCAGCTTGGCCGGGGTCTTGGATCAGCCCCAGCATTTT.

This clonotype has just a few counts. The chain uses TRBV12-3 or TRBV12-4 and TRBJ2-2; D gene ambiguous. This CDR3 has 13 amino acids. Trimming stripped 6 bases from V and 6 bases from J, with 11 bases between. The CDR3 nucleotides are TGTGCCAGCAGAGTCGCCACGTCCGGGGAGCTGTTTTTT. This sequence encodes CASRVATSGELFF.

This clonotype has a handful of counts. The chain employs TRBV27 and TRBJ2-7; D is unresolved. Looked up from germline, CDR1 is MNHEY and CDR2 is SMNVEV (reference sequence). The CDR3 covers 13 residues. V was pared by 6 bases and J by 2 bases, with 11 bases between. The CDR3 DNA is TGTGCCAGCAGCCCCCGGATGACCTACGAGCAGTACTTC. Protein: CASSPRMTYEQYF.

V usage is TRBV7-4 and J usage is TRBJ1-5, with 7 bases that match TRBD1. Trimming took 8 bases from V and 0 from J; bases not matched to a gene: 13. CDR1 and CDR2 from the germline V gene are SGHVT and SQSDAQ. CDR3 length: 17 amino acids. CDR3 loop: CASYQDRQSYSNQPQHF. CDR3 bases: TGTGCCAGCTATCAGGACAGGCAAAGCTATAGCAATCAGCCCCAGCATTTT.

The chain combines TRBV9 with TRBJ2-7; D assignment may be TRBD1 or TRBD2 (5 bases each). Trimming removed 4 bases at V and 5 bases at J, with 19 bases between. Germline V gene lookup returns CDR1 SGDLS and CDR2 YYNGEE. This CDR3 spans 15 amino acids. As DNA, the CDR3 is TGTGCCAGCAGCCTCGGGGCAGCGGAGTTCCACGAGCAGTACTTC. It specifies CASSLGAAEFHEQYF.